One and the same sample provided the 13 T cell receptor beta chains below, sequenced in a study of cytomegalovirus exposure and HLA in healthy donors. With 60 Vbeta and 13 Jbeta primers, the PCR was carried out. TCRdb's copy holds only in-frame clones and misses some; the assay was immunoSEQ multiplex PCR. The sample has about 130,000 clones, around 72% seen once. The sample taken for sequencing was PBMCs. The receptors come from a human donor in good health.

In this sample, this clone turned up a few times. The CDR3 DNA is TGTGCCTGGAGTCCGCGTTGGGGGGGCGGTGACACTGAAGCTTTCTTT. It is translated as CAWSPRWGGGDTEAFF. The rearrangement uses TRBV30 and TRBJ1-1; D is possibly TRBD1 (6 bases). V shed 2 bases and J shed 3 bases, with 19 bases lying between them. The CDR3 covers 16 residues. From germline, CDR1 is GTSNPN and CDR2 SVGIG (reference sequence).

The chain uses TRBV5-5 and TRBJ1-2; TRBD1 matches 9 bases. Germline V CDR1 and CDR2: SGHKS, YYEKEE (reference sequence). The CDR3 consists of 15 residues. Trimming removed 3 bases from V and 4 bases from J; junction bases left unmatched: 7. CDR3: CASSSTGGSIYGYTF. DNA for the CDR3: TGTGCCAGCAGCTCAACAGGGGGCTCGATCTATGGCTACACCTTC.

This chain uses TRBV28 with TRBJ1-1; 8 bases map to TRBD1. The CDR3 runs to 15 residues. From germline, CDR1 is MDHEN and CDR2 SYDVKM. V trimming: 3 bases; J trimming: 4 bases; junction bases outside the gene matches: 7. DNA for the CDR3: TGTGCCAGCAGTTTCCACGACAGGGGAAGCACTGAAGCTTTCTTT. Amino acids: CASSFHDRGSTEAFF.

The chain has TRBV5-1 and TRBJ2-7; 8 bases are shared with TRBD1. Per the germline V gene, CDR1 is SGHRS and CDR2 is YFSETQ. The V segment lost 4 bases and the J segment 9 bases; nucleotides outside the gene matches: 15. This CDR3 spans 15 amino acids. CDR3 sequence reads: CASSPEGQVLRGQYF. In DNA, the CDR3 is TGCGCCAGCAGCCCCGAGGGACAGGTTTTGCGAGGGCAGTACTTC.

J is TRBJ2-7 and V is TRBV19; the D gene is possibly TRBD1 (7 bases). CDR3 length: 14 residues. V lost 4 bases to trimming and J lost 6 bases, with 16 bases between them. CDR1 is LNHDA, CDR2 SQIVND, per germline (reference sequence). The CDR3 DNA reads TGTGCCAGTAGTACGGTTGTCAGGGGGGCCGAGCAGTACTTC. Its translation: CASSTVVRGAEQYF.

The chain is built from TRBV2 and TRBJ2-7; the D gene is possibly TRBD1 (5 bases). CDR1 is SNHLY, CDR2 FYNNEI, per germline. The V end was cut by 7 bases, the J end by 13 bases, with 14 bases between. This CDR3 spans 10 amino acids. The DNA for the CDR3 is TGTGCCAGCACCGGAGACAGCCTATACTTC. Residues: CASTGDSLYF.

As DNA, the CDR3 is TGTGCCAGTAGTATAGAAGGCGGGTCTCGAGGGCAGTACTTC. Protein sequence: CASSIEGGSRGQYF. The gene calls are TRBV19 and TRBJ2-7; D might be TRBD2 (5 bases). This CDR3 comprises 14 residues. The germline V gene has CDR1 LNHDA and CDR2 SQIVND (reference sequence). The V gene lost 0 bases and the J gene lost 9 bases, with 15 bases spanning the gap.

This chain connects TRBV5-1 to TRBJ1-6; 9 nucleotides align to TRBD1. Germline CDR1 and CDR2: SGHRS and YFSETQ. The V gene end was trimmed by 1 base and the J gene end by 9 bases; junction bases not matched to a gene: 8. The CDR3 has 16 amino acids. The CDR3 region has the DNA TGCGCCAGCAGCTTGCTCGGACGGGGACAGGGTTCACCCCTCCACTTT. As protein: CASSLLGRGQGSPLHF.

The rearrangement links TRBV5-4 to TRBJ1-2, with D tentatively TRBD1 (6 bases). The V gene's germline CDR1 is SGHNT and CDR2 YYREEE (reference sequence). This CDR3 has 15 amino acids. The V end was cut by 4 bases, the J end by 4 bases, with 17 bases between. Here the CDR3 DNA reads TGTGCCAGCAGCCTAAAGGGGGGGGCCGGCTATGGCTACACCTTC. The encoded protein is CASSLKGGAGYGYTF.

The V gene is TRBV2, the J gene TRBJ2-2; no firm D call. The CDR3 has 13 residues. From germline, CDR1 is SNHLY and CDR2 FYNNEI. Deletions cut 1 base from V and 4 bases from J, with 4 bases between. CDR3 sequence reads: CASSEVSTGELFF. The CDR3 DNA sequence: TGTGCCAGCAGTGAAGTCTCCACCGGGGAGCTGTTTTTT.

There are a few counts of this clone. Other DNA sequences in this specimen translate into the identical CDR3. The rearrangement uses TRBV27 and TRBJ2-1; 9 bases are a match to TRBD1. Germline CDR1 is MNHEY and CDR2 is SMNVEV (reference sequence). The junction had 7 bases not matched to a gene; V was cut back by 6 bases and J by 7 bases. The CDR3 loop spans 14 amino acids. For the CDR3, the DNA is TGTGCCAGCAGGGACAGGGGCCGAGGAAATGAGCAGTTCTTC. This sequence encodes CASRDRGRGNEQFF.

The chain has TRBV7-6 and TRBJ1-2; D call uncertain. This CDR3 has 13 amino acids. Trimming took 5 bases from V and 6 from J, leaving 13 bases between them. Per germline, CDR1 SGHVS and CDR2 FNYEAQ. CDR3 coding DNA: TGTGCCAGCAGCCCCCTGGAGACCCATGGCTACACCTTC. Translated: CASSPLETHGYTF. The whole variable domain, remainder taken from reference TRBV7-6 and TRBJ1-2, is GAGVSQSPRYKVTKRGQDVALRCDPISGHVSLYWYRQALGQGPEFLTYFNYEAQQDKSGLPNDRFSAERPEGSISTLTIQRTEQRDSAMYRCASSPLETHGYTFGSGTRLTVV.

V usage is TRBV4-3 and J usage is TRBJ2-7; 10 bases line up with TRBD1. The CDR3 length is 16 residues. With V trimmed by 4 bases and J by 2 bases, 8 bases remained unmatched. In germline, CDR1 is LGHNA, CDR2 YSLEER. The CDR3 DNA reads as TGCGCCAGCAGCCCATACCTCGGGACAGGGGCCTACGAGCAGTACTTC. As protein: CASSPYLGTGAYEQYF.